These T cell receptor beta chains were read from a single sample in a study of cytomegalovirus exposure and HLA in healthy donors. TCRdb's copy holds only in-frame clones and misses some; the assay was immunoSEQ multiplex PCR. Among about 130,000 clones listed, 89% were seen once. The sequenced sample was PBMCs. The source is a woman between 18 and 30 years old in good health and CMV-seronegative. The CDR3 runs from the conserved cysteine through the conserved F or W. Each record gives: clone size, D gene, V gene, J gene, CDR3 protein, CDR3 DNA. The D gene is left open where the match is weak. The listing skips clone size in some rows; elsewhere it reads once, few, many or a size class.

-,TRBD1,TRBV30,TRBJ2-7,CAWSMGTGGSYEQYF,TGTGCCTGGAGTATGGGGACAGGGGGCTCCTACGAGCAGTACTTC
once,-,TRBV19,TRBJ2-3,CAAGYNTDTQYF,TGTGCGGCGGGCTACAACACAGATACGCAGTATTTT
once,TRBD2,TRBV28,TRBJ2-1,CASSFMGLASNEQFF,TGTGCCAGCAGTTTTATGGGACTAGCAAGCAATGAGCAGTTCTTC
once,-,TRBV5-4,TRBJ2-7,CASSGGTEAYEQYF,TGTGCCAGCAGCGGGGGGACTGAAGCCTACGAGCAGTACTTC
-,TRBD1,TRBV5-4,TRBJ1-1,CASSSGGDSIEAFF,TGTGCCAGCAGCTCGGGGGGGGACAGTATTGAAGCTTTCTTT
-,-,TRBV21-1,TRBJ2-7,CASLDREDSYEQYF,TGTGCCAGCCTGGACCGGGAGGACTCCTACGAGCAGTACTTC
-,-,TRBV19,TRBJ2-2,CASERTLTGELFF,TGTGCCAGTGAAAGGACTTTGACCGGGGAGCTGTTTTTT
-,TRBD2,TRBV5-1,TRBJ2-3,CASRGVTSGEVTDTQYF,TGCGCCAGCAGGGGGGTGACTAGCGGGGAGGTCACAGATACGCAGTATTTT
-,TRBD2,TRBV28,TRBJ2-7,CASSSGTSGRWFREQYF,TGTGCCAGCAGTTCCGGGACTAGCGGGAGGTGGTTCCGCGAGCAGTACTTC
-,TRBD1,TRBV7-9,TRBJ2-2,CASSGGQALNTGELFF,TGTGCCAGCAGCGGGGGACAGGCGCTGAACACCGGGGAGCTGTTTTTT
-,TRBD1,TRBV19,TRBJ2-1,CASTDPGQGYNEQFF,TGTGCCAGTACTGACCCGGGACAGGGTTACAATGAGCAGTTCTTC
-,-,TRBV11-2,TRBJ2-7,CASSSSRFYEQYF,TGTGCCAGCAGCTCAAGCCGGTTCTACGAGCAGTACTTC
-,TRBD2,TRBV7-9,TRBJ2-7,CASSLFRLAGSIIHEQYF,TGTGCCAGCAGCTTATTCCGTCTAGCGGGGTCCATTATCCACGAGCAGTACTTC
-,TRBD1,TRBV5-6,TRBJ1-4,CASSLAEDRDEKLFF,TGTGCCAGCAGCTTGGCCGAGGACAGGGATGAAAAACTGTTTTTT
-,-,TRBV7-8,TRBJ1-2,CASSPRGASGYTF,TGTGCCAGCAGCCCTAGGGGCGCCTCCGGCTACACCTTC
-,-,TRBV7-8,TRBJ2-1,CASSFQGTGEQFF,TGTGCCAGCAGCTTTCAGGGGACGGGTGAGCAGTTCTTC
-,-,TRBV7-3,TRBJ2-7,CASKERVSSYEQYF,TGTGCCAGCAAGGAGCGGGTTAGCTCCTACGAGCAGTACTTC
few,-,TRBV5-6,TRBJ2-6,CASSSFGGLGANVLTF,TGTGCCAGCAGCTCCTTCGGGGGGCTTGGGGCCAACGTCCTGACTTTC
-,-,TRBV2,TRBJ2-7,CASQPDSSYEQYF,TGTGCCAGCCAACCAGACAGTTCCTACGAGCAGTACTTC
-,TRBD1,TRBV7-6,TRBJ2-1,CASSSGQGYEQFF,TGTGCCAGCAGCTCCGGACAGGGCTATGAGCAGTTCTTC
-,-,TRBV10-3,TRBJ2-1,CAIMPSATYNEQFF,TGTGCCATCATGCCTAGCGCGACATACAATGAGCAGTTCTTC
-,TRBD1,TRBV10-3,TRBJ2-7,CAISPVLTGGSYEQYF,TGTGCCATCAGTCCAGTCTTGACAGGGGGCTCCTACGAGCAGTACTTC
-,TRBD2,TRBV19,TRBJ2-2,CASSSGSPNTGELFF,TGTGCCAGTAGTAGCGGGAGCCCGAACACCGGGGAGCTGTTTTTT
-,-,TRBV5-6,TRBJ1-5,CASSLQSQINQPQHF,TGTGCCAGCAGCTTGCAATCCCAGATCAATCAGCCCCAGCATTTT
-,TRBD2,TRBV11-2,TRBJ2-7,CASSWTSVSSYEQYF,TGTGCCAGCAGCTGGACTAGCGTGAGCTCCTACGAGCAGTACTTC
-,-,TRBV28,TRBJ1-5,CASRPRGHSNQPQHF,TGTGCCAGCAGACCCCGGGGACATTCCAATCAGCCCCAGCATTTT
-,TRBD1,TRBV5-6,TRBJ2-7,CASSSRQGWEQYF,TGTGCCAGCAGCTCGAGACAGGGGTGGGAGCAGTACTTC
-,-,TRBV5-4,TRBJ1-1,CASSFEGGAEAFF,TGTGCCAGCAGCTTCGAGGGTGGAGCTGAAGCTTTCTTT
-,-,TRBV28,TRBJ1-4,CASSLSGAEKLFF,TGTGCCAGCAGTTTATCAGGGGCCGAAAAACTGTTTTTT
-,-,TRBV11-3,TRBJ2-1,CASSDPTSRFNEQFF,TGTGCCAGCAGCGACCCGACTAGTCGGTTCAATGAGCAGTTCTTC
-,TRBD2,TRBV28,TRBJ2-7,CASKGGSSYEQYF,TGTGCCAGCAAGGGCGGGAGCTCCTACGAGCAGTACTTC
once,TRBD2,TRBV25-1,TRBJ2-1,CASSEGGLAGGYNEQFF,TGTGCCAGCAGTGAAGGGGGACTAGCGGGGGGATACAATGAGCAGTTCTTC
-,TRBD2,TRBV19,TRBJ2-1,CASSIAGLAVSYNEQFF,TGTGCCAGTAGTATAGCGGGACTAGCGGTTTCCTACAATGAGCAGTTCTTC
-,-,TRBV6-5,TRBJ2-1,CASRRSNEQFF,TGTGCCAGCAGGCGGAGCAATGAGCAGTTCTTC
once,-,TRBV13,TRBJ2-7,CASSPTDSYEQYF,TGTGCCAGCAGCCCGACAGACTCCTACGAGCAGTACTTC
-,TRBD2,TRBV5-4,TRBJ2-1,CASSLNMAGGPDEQFF,TGTGCCAGCAGCTTGAATATGGCGGGAGGGCCGGATGAGCAGTTCTTC
-,TRBD1,TRBV5-1,TRBJ1-1,CASSLAYRGPNTEAFF,TGCGCCAGCAGCTTGGCTTACAGGGGGCCAAACACTGAAGCTTTCTTT
-,TRBD2,TRBV11-2,TRBJ2-7,CASRKTSGSSYEQYF,TGTGCCAGCAGAAAAACTAGCGGGAGCTCCTACGAGCAGTACTTC
-,TRBD1,TRBV5-6,TRBJ2-7,CASSLLDRAYEQYF,TGTGCCAGCAGCTTGCTGGACAGGGCCTACGAGCAGTACTTC
once,TRBD2,TRBV11-2,TRBJ2-3,CASSLETGGGYTQYF,TGTGCCAGCAGCTTAGAAACGGGAGGGGGATATACGCAGTATTTT
-,TRBD2,TRBV6-1,TRBJ2-7,CASSESGLAGGFYEQYF,TGTGCCAGCAGTGAATCGGGACTAGCGGGAGGTTTCTACGAGCAGTACTTC
-,TRBD1,TRBV27,TRBJ1-5,CASSKDRVSNQPQHF,TGTGCCAGCAGCAAGGACAGGGTTAGCAATCAGCCCCAGCATTTT
-,-,TRBV11-2,TRBJ2-2,CASSHRGAPNTGELFF,TGTGCCAGCAGCCATCGTGGAGCGCCGAACACCGGGGAGCTGTTTTTT
-,-,TRBV11-3,TRBJ2-7,CASSLQGSYEQYF,TGTGCCAGCAGCTTACAGGGATCCTACGAGCAGTACTTC
-,-,TRBV6-5,TRBJ2-7,CASSPNIYEQYF,TGTGCCAGCAGCCCTAATATCTACGAGCAGTACTTC
-,-,TRBV7-2,TRBJ2-3,CASSPEAPDTQYF,TGTGCCAGCAGTCCCGAGGCCCCAGATACGCAGTATTTT
once,-,TRBV2,TRBJ2-3,CASSEDRDMTDTQYF,TGTGCCAGCAGTGAAGACAGGGACATGACAGATACGCAGTATTTT
-,TRBD1,TRBV11-3,TRBJ2-7,CASSSPGQHSYEQYF,TGTGCCAGCAGCTCCCCGGGACAGCACTCCTACGAGCAGTACTTC
-,-,TRBV9,TRBJ2-3,CASSASGTLQDTQYF,TGTGCCAGCAGCGCTTCCGGGACTTTGCAGGATACGCAGTATTTT
-,TRBD2,TRBV7-9,TRBJ2-1,CASSLARERPYNEQFF,TGTGCCAGCAGCTTAGCGCGGGAGAGACCTTACAATGAGCAGTTCTTC
-,TRBD2,TRBV5-1,TRBJ2-7,CASSFIAGGSREQYF,TGCGCCAGCAGCTTTATAGCGGGGGGGTCGCGGGAGCAGTACTTC
-,TRBD1,TRBV5-1,TRBJ1-3,CASRQQGLPGNTIYF,TGCGCCAGCAGGCAACAGGGGCTGCCTGGAAACACCATATATTTT